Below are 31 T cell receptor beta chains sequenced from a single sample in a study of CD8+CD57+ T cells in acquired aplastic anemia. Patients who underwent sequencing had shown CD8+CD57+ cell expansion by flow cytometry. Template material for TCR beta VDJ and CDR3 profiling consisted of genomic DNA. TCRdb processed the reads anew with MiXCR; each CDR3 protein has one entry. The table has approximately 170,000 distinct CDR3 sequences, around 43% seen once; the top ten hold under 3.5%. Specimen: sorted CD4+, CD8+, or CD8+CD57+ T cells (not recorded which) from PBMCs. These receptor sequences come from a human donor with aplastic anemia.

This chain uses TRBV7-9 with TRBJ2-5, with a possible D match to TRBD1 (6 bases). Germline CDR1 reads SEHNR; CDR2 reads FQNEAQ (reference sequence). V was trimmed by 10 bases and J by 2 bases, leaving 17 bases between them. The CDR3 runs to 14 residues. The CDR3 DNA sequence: TGTGCCACCCGACCCAGGGGTTTTCAAGAGACCCAGTACTTC. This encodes CATRPRGFQETQYF.

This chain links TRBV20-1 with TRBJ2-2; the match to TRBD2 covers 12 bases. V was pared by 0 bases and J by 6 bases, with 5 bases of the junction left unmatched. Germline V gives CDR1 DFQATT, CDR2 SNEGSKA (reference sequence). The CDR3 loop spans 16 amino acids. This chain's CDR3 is CSARELAGGGAGELFF. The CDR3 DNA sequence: TGCAGTGCTAGAGAACTAGCGGGGGGCGGAGCCGGGGAGCTGTTTTTT.

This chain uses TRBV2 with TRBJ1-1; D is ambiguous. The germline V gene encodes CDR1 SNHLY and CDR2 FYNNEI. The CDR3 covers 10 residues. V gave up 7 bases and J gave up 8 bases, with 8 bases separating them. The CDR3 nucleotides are TGTGCCAGCATAACGACCGAAGCTTTCTTT. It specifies CASITTEAFF.

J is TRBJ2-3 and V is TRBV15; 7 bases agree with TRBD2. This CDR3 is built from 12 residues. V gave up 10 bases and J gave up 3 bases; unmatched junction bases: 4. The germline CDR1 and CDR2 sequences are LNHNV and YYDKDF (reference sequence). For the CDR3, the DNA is TGTGCCAGCAAGCGGGGTACAGATACGCAGTATTTT. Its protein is CASKRGTDTQYF.

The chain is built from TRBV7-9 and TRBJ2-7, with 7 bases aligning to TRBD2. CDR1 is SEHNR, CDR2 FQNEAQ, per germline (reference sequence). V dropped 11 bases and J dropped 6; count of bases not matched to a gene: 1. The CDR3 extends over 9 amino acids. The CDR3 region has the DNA TGTGCCGCGGGAGCCGAGCAGTACTTC. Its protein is CAAGAEQYF.

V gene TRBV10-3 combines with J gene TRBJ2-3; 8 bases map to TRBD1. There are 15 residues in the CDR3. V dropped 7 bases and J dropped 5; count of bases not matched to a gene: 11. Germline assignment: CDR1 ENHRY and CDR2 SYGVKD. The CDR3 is CAINPGGSSGDTQYF. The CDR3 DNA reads TGTGCCATCAACCCAGGGGGCTCCTCGGGAGATACGCAGTATTTT.

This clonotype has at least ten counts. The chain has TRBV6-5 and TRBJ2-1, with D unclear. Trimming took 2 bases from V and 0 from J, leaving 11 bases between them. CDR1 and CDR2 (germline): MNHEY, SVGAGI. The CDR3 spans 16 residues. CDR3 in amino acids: CASSYGFSSSYNEQFF. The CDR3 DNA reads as TGTGCCAGCAGTTACGGGTTCTCGAGCTCCTACAATGAGCAGTTCTTC.

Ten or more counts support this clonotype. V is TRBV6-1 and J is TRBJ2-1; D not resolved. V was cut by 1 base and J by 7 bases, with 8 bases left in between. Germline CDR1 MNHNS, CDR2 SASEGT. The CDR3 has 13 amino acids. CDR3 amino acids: CASSEGRVNEQFF. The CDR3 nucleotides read TGTGCCAGCAGTGAAGGTAGAGTTAATGAGCAGTTCTTC.

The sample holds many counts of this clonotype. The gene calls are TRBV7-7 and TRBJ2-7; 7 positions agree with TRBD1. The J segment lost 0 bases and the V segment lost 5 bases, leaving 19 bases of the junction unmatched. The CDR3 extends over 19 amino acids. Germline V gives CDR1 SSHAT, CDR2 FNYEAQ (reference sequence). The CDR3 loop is CASSPIKGVRDSNSYEQYF. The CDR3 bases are TGTGCCAGCAGCCCAATTAAGGGAGTCCGGGACAGCAACTCCTACGAGCAGTACTTC.

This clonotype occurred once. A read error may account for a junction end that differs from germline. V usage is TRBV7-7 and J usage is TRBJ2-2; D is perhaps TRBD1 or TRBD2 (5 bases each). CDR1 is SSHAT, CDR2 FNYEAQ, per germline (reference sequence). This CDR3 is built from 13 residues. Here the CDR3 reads CASSHDSGGELFF. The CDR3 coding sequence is TGTGCTAGCAGCCACGACAGCGGCGGGGAGCTGTTTTTT.

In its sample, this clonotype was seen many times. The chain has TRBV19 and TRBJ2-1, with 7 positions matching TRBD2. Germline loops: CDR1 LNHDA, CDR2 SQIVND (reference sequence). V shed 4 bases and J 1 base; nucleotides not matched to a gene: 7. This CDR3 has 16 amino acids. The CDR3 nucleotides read TGTGCCAGTAGTAACCTAGCGGCTCGGTCCTACAATGAGCAGTTCTTC. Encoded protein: CASSNLAARSYNEQFF. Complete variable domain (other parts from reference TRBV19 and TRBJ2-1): DGGITQSPKYLFRKEGQNVTLSCEQNLNHDAMYWYRQDPGQGLRLIYYSQIVNDFQKGDIAEGYSVSREKKESFPLTVTSAQKNPTAFYLCASSNLAARSYNEQFFGPGTRLTVL.

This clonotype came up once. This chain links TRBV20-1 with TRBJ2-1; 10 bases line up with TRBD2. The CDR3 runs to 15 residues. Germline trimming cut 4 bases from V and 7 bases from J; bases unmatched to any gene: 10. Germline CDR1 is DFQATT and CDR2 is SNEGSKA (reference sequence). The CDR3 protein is CSAIKREGQPNEQFF. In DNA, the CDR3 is TGCAGTGCTATCAAGCGGGAGGGCCAACCAAATGAGCAGTTCTTC.

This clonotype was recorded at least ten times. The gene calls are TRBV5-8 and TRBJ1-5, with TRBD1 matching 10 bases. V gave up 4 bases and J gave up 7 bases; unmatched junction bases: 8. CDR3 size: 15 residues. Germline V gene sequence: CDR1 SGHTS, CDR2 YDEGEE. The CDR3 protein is CASSPGTGAGQPQHF. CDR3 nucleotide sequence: TGTGCCAGCAGCCCCGGGACAGGGGCTGGACAGCCCCAGCATTTT.

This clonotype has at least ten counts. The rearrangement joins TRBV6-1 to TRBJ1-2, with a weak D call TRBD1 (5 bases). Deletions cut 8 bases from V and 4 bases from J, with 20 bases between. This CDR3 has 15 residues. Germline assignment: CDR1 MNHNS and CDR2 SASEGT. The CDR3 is CASGTHRPRPYGYTF. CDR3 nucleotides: TGTGCCAGCGGCACCCACAGGCCTAGACCCTATGGCTACACCTTC.

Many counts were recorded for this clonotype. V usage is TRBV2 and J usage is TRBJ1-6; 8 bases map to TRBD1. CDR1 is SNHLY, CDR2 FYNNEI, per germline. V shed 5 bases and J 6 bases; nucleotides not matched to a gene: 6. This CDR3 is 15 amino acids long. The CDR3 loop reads CASSPTGVVNSPLHF. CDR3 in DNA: TGTGCCAGCAGTCCGACAGGGGTGGTTAATTCACCCCTCCACTTT.

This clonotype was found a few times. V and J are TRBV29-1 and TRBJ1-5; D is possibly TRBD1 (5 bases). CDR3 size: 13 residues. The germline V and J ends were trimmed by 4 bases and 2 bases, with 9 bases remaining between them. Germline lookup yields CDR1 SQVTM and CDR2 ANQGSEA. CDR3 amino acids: CSVVDSGNQPQHF. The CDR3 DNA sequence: TGCAGCGTTGTAGACAGTGGCAATCAGCCCCAGCATTTT.

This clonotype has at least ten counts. The CDR3 loop is CASSRLGGTDEAFF. CDR3 coding DNA: TGTGCCAGCAGCCGTCTGGGGGGGACAGATGAAGCTTTCTTT. The rearrangement links TRBV7-9 to TRBJ1-1, with TRBD1 identical over 7 bases. The CDR3 runs to 14 residues. The V gene end was trimmed by 5 bases and the J gene end by 7 bases; junction bases not matched to a gene: 10. Germline V gives CDR1 SEHNR, CDR2 FQNEAQ (reference sequence).

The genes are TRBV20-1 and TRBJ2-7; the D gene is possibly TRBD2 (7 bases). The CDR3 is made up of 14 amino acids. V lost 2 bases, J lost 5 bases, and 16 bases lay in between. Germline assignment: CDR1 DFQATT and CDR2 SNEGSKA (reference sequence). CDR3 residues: CSARMGGAGDEQYF. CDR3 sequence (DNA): TGCAGTGCTAGAATGGGGGGGGCTGGGGACGAGCAGTACTTC.

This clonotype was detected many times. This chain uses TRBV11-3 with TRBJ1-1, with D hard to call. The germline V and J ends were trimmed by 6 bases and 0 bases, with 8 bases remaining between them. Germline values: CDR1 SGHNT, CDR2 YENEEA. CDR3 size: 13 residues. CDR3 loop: CASRQQMNTEAFF. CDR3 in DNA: TGTGCCAGCAGGCAGCAGATGAACACTGAAGCTTTCTTT.

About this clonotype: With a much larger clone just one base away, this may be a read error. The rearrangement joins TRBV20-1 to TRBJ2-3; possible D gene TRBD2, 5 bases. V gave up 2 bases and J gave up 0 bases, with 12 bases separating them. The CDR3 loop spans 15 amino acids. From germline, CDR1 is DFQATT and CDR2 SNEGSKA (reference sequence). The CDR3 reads CSARNSEASTDTQYF. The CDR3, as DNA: TGCAGTGCTAGAAATAGCGAGGCAAGCACAGATACGCAGTATTTT.

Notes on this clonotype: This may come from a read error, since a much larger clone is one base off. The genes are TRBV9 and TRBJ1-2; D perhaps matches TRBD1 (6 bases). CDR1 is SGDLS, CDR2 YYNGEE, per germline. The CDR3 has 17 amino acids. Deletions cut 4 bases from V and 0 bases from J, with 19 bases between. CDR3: CASSPLQGLGANYGYTF. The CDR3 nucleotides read TGTGCCAGCAGCCCCCTCCAGGGGCTCGGAGCTAACTATGGCTACACCTTC.

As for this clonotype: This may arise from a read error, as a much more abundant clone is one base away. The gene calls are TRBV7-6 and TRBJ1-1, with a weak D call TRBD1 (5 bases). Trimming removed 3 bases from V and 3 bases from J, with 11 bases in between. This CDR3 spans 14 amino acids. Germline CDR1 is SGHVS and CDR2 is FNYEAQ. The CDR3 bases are TGTGCCAGCAGCTTGGCAGGGAAGGACACTGAAGCTTTCTTT. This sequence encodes CASSLAGKDTEAFF.

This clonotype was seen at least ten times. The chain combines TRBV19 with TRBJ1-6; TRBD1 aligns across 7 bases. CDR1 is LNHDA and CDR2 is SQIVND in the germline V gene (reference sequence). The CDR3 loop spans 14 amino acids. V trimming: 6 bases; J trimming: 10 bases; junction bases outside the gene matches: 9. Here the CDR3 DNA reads TGTGCCAGTAGAGACAGGGCCTCGAGGTCACCCCTCCACTTT. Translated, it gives CASRDRASRSPLHF.

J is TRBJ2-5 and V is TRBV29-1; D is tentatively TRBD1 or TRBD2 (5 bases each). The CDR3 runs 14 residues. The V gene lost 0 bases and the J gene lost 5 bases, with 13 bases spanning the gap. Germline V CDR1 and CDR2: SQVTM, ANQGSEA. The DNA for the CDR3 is TGCAGCGTTGAAGAATACGGGGCTGGTGAGACCCAGTACTTC. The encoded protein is CSVEEYGAGETQYF.

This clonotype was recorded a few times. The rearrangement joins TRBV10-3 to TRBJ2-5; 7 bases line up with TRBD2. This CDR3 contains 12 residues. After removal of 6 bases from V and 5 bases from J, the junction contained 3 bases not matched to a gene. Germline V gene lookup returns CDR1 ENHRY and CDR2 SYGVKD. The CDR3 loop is CAISQGGETQYF. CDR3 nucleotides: TGTGCCATCAGCCAGGGAGGGGAGACCCAGTACTTC.

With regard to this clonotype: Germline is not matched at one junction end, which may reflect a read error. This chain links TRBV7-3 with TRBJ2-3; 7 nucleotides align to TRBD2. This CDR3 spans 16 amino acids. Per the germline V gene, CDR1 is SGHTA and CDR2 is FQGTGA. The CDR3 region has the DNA TGTGCCAGCAGCTTGAATGGCGGGGGTGGCACAGATACGCAGTGTTTT. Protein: CASSLNGGGGTDTQCF.

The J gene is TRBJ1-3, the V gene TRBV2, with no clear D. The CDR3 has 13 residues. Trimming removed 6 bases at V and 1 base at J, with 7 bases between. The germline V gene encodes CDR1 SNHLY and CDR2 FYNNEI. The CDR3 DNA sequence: TGTGCCAGCAGCAAACAATCTGGAAACACCATATATTTT. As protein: CASSKQSGNTIYF.

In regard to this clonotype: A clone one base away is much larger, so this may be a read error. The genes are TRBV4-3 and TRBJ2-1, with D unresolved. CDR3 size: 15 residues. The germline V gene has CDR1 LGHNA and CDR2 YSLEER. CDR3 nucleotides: TGCGCCGGCAGCCAAAATTCAGGTTCATACAATGAGCAGTTCTTC. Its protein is CAGSQNSGSYNEQFF.

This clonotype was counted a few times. CDR3 sequence: CASSLGAFNEQFF. CDR3 sequence (DNA): TGTGCCAGCAGCTTAGGGGCATTCAATGAGCAGTTCTTC. The gene calls are TRBV7-6 and TRBJ2-1; no definite D call. The CDR3 consists of 13 residues. V was pared by 1 base and J by 6 bases, with 7 bases between. The V gene's germline CDR1 is SGHVS and CDR2 FNYEAQ. The variable domain in full, with the rest retrieved from reference TRBV7-6 and TRBJ2-1, is GAGVSQSPRYKVTKRGQDVALRCDPISGHVSLYWYRQALGQGPEFLTYFNYEAQQDKSGLPNDRFSAERPEGSISTLTIQRTEQRDSAMYRCASSLGAFNEQFFGPGTRLTVL.

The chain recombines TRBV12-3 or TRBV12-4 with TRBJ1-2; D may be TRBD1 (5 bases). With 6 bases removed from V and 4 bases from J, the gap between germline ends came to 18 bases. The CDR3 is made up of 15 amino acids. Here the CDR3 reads CASSQQRGPAYGYTF. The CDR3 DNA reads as TGTGCCAGCAGCCAACAACGGGGACCCGCCTATGGCTACACCTTC.

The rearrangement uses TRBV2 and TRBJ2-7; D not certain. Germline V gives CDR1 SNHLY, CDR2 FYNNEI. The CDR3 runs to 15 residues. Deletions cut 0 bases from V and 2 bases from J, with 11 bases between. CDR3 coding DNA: TGTGCCAGCAGTGAAGCGCGAGGTACAGCCTACGAGCAGTACTTC. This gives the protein CASSEARGTAYEQYF.